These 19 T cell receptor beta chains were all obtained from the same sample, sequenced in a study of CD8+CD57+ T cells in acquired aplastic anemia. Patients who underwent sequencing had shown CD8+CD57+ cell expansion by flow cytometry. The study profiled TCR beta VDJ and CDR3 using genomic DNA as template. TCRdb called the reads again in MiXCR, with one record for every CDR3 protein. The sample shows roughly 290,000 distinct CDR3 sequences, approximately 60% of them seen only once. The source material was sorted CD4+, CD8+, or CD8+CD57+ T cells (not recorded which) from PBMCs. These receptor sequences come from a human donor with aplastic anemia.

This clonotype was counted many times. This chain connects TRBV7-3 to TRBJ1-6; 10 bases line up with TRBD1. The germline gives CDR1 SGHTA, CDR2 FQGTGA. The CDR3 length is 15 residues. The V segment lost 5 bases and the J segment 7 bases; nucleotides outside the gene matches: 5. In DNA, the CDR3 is TGTGCCAGCAGCGCGGGACAGGGGTACAATTCACCCCTCCACTTT. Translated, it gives CASSAGQGYNSPLHF. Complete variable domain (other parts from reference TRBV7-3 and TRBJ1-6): GAGVSQTPSNKVTEKGKYVELRCDPISGHTALYWYRQSLGQGPEFLIYFQGTGAADDSGLPNDRFFAVRPEGSVSTLKIQRTERGDSAVYLCASSAGQGYNSPLHFGNGTRLTVT.

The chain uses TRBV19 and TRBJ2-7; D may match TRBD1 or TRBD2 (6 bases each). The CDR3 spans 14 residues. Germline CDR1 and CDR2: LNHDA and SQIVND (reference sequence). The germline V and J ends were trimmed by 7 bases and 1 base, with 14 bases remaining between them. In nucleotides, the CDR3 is TGTGCCAGTACCAAAGGGGGGAAGTCCTACGAGCAGTACTTC. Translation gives CASTKGGKSYEQYF.

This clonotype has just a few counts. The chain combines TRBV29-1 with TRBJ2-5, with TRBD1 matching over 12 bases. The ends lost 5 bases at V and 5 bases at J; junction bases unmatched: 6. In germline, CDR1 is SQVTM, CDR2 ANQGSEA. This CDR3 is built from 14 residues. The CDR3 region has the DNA TGCAGCGTTCGGGACAGGGGGCGAGGGGAGACCCAGTACTTC. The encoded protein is CSVRDRGRGETQYF.

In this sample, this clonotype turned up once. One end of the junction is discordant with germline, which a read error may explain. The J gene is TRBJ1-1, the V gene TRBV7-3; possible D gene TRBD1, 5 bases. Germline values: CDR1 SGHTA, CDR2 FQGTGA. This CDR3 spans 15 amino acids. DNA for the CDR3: TGCGCCAGCAGCTTGGGGCCGGCCATGAACACTGAAGCTTTCTTT. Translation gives CASSLGPAMNTEAFF.

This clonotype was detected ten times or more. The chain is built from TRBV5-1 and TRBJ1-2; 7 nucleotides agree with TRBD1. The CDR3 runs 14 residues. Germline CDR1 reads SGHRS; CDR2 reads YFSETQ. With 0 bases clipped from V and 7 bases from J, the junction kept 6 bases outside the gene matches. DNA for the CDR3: TGCGCCAGCAGCTTGGACCTAGACAGGGTTGGCTACACCTTC. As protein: CASSLDLDRVGYTF. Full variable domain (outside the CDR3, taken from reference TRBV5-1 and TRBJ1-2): KAGVTQTPRYLIKTRGQQVTLSCSPISGHRSVSWYQQTPGQGLQFLFEYFSETQRNKGNFPGRFSGRQFSNSRSEMNVSTLELGDSALYLCASSLDLDRVGYTFGSGTRLTVV.

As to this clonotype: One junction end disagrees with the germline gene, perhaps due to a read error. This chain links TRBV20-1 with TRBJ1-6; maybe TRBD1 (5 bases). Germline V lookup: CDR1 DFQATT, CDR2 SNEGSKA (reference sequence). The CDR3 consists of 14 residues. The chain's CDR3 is CSAREVAGNSLLHF. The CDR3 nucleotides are TGCAGTGCTAGAGAAGTCGCAGGGAATTCACTCCTCCACTTT.

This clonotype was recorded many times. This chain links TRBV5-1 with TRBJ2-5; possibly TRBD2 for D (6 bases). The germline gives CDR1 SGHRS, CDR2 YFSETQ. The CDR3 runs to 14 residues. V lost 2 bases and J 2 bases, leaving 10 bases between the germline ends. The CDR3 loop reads CASSFPGGQETQYF. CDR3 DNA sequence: TGCGCCAGCAGCTTCCCCGGGGGTCAAGAGACCCAGTACTTC. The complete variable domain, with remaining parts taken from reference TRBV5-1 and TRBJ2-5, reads KAGVTQTPRYLIKTRGQQVTLSCSPISGHRSVSWYQQTPGQGLQFLFEYFSETQRNKGNFPGRFSGRQFSNSRSEMNVSTLELGDSALYLCASSFPGGQETQYFGPGTRLLVL.

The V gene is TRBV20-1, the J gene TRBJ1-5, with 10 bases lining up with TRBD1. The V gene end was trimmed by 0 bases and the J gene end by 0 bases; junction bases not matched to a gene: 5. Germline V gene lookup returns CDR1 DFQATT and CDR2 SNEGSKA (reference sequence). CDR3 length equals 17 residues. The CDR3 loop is CSARDRDRGYSNQPQHF. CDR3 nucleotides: TGCAGTGCTAGAGATCGGGACAGGGGTTATAGCAATCAGCCCCAGCATTTT.

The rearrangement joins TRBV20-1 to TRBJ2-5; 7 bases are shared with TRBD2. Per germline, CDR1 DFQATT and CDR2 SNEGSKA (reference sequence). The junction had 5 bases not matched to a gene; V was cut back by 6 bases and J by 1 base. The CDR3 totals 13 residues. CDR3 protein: CSAVRGVQETQYF. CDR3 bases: TGCAGTGCCGTCCGGGGGGTCCAAGAGACCCAGTACTTC.

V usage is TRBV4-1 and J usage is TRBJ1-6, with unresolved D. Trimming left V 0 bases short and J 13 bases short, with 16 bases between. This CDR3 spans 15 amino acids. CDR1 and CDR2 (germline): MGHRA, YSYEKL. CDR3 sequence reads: CASSQDEANPYPLHF. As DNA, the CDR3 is TGCGCCAGCAGCCAAGATGAGGCGAACCCTTATCCCCTCCACTTT.

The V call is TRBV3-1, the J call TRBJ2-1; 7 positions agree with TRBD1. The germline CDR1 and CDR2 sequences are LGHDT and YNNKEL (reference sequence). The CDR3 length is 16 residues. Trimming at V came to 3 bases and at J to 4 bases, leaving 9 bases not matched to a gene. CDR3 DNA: TGTGCCAGCAGCCACCTACAGGGGATTGGTTACAATGAGCAGTTCTTC. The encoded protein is CASSHLQGIGYNEQFF.

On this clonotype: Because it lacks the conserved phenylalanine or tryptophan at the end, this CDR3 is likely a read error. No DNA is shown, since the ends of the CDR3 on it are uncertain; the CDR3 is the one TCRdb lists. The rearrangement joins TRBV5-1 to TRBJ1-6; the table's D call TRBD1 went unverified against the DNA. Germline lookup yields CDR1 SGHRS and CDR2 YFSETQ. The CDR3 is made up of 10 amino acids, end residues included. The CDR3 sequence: CASSPDSTNS.

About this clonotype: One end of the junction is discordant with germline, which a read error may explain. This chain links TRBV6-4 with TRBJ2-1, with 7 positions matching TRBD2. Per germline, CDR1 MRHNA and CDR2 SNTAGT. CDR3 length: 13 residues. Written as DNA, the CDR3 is TGCGCCAGCAGCCCCGGGACTACCAATGAGCAGTTCTTC. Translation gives CASSPGTTNEQFF.

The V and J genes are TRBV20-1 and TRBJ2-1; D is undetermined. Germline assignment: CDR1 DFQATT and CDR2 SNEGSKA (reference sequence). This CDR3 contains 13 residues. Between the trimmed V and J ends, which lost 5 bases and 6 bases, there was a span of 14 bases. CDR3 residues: CSARGPLLNEQFF. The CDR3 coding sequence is TGCAGTGCTCGCGGTCCGCTTCTCAATGAGCAGTTCTTC.

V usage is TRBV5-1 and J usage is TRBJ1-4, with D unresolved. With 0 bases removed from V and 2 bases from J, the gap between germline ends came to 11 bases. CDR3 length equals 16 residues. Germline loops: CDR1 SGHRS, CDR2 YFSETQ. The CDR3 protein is CASSLGAGNTNEKLFF. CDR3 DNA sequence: TGCGCCAGCAGCTTGGGAGCGGGGAATACTAATGAAAAACTGTTTTTT.

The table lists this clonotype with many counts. CDR3 coding DNA: TGCGCCAGCAGCCAAGCGACAGGGGCCCGCTCAGGAGAGCAGTTCTTC. Its protein product is CASSQATGARSGEQFF. The V gene is TRBV4-1, the J gene TRBJ2-1; 8 bases are a match to TRBD1. This CDR3 region has 16 residues. The germline V gene encodes CDR1 MGHRA and CDR2 YSYEKL. Trimming cost V 1 base and J 10 bases; bases outside gene matches: 12.

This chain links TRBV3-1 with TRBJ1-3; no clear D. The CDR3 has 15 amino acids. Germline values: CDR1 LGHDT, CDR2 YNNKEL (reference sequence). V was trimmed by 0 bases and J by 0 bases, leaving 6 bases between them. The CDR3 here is CASSQEAVSGNTIYF. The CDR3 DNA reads TGTGCCAGCAGCCAAGAGGCAGTCTCTGGAAACACCATATATTTT. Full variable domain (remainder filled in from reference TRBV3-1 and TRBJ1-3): DTAVSQTPKYLVTQMGNDKSIKCEQNLGHDTMYWYKQDSKKFLKIMFSYNNKELIINETVPNRFSPKSPDKAHLNLHINSLELGDSAVYFCASSQEAVSGNTIYFGEGSWLTVV.

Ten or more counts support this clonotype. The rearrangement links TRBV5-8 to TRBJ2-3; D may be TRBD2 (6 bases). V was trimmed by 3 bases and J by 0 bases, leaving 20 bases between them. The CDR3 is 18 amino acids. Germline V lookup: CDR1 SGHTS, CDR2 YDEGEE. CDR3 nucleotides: TGTGCCAGCAGCTCAAGGGTATACGGGGGATCTAGCACAGATACGCAGTATTTT. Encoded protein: CASSSRVYGGSSTDTQYF. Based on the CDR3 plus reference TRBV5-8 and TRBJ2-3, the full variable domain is EAGVTQSPTHLIKTRGQQATLRCSPISGHTSVYWYQQALGLGLQFLLWYDEGEERNRGNFPPRFSGRQFPNYSSELNVNALELEDSALYLCASSSRVYGGSSTDTQYFGPGTRLTVL.

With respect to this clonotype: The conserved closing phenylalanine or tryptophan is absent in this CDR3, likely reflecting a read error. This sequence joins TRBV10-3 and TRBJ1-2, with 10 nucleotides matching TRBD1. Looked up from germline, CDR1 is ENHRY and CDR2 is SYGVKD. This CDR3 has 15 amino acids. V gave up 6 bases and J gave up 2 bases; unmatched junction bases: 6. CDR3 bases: TGTGCCATCAGATCCGGGACAGGGGAGAACTATGGCTACACCCTC. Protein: CAIRSGTGENYGYTL.